This T cell receptor (beta chain) was identified during a study of CD8 T cells in Susac syndrome. Trimming cost V 4 bases and J 1 base; bases outside gene matches: 7. This CDR3 region has 14 residues. Looked up from germline, CDR1 is SQVTM and CDR2 is ANQGSEA. With random hexamers, reverse transcription was performed on about 0.5 to 1 ug of RNA. TCRdb analysed the immunoSEQ multiplex PCR reads with MiXCR anew, one entry per CDR3 protein. The table shows tens of thousands of distinct CDR3 sequences, with 95% to 97% occurring only once. This clonotype appeared a single time. It was negative isolation that provided the CD8+ and CD4+ T cells, whereas TEMRA cells were enriched by FACS.

Source material: CD8+ T cells from PBMCs. This rearrangement joins TRBV29-1 to TRBJ2-7; 7 nucleotides line up with TRBD1. The TCR was taken from a human donor with Susac syndrome. The CDR3 spells CSVVTGDRSYEQYV. CDR3 bases: TGCAGCGTTGTTACAGGGGACCGGTCCTACGAGCAGTACGTC.